This note documents a single T cell receptor (beta chain) sequence. Antigen: not known. The CDR3 extends over 13 amino acids. Germline V gene sequence: CDR1 MNHEY, CDR2 SVGAGI. The V gene lost 1 base and the J gene lost 5 bases, with 7 bases spanning the gap. Replicate PCRs run on sorted subsets employed 200 to 250 ng DNA, tens of thousands of T cell genomes. Method: immunoSEQ multiplex PCR; TCRdb's copy keeps in-frame clones and lacks some. The data hold some 100,000 clones, with more than 65% observed a single time. The data stem from a study of shared clonotypes between healthy human individuals. Study information: Each donor's CD8 memory used one plate, CD8 naive two, each CD4 subset three.

The study, taken as a whole, reports: Naive CD4 clonotypes were shared across several donors at 4.5% to 6%. All-four-donor shared clonotypes had higher generation probabilities than non-shared clonotypes did.

This clonotype was obtained from a woman under 40 in good health. What was sequenced was memory CD8+ T cells sorted from blood. The subset is: CD45RO+ cells pooled with CCR7-negative TemRA cells. The chain combines TRBV6-5 with TRBJ2-3, with D perhaps matching TRBD2 (6 bases). In DNA form, the CDR3 reads TGTGCCAGCAGTTACTTGGGAGGAGATACGCAGTATTTT. Its protein is CASSYLGGDTQYF.